These T cell receptor beta chains were read from a single sample in a study of cytomegalovirus exposure and HLA in healthy donors. Assay used: immunoSEQ multiplex PCR; TCRdb lists only in-frame clones, some missing. The sample has about 200,000 clones, over 60% seen once. The sample was PBMCs. These receptors originate from a man aged 40-49 years in good health and CMV-seronegative. CDR3s leave out the opening cysteine and the closing phenylalanine or tryptophan.

V gene,J gene,CDR3 protein
TRBV6-5,TRBJ2-5,ASSYGTGVIEQY
TRBV4-1,TRBJ1-4,ASSQVRGGTNEKLF
TRBV18,TRBJ1-2,ASSQAQEANYGYT
TRBV23-1,TRBJ2-1,ASKTSGRGRSSYNEQF
TRBV7-9,TRBJ2-1,ASSPLAGWTNEQF
TRBV4-2,TRBJ2-3,ASSQDPSTDTQY
TRBV27,TRBJ1-5,ASSQAGGFQPQH
TRBV4-2,TRBJ2-3,ASSQAEGTADTQY
TRBV9,TRBJ1-2,ASSAVPDSYGYT
TRBV5-1,TRBJ1-2,ASSLSRLYGYT
TRBV6-5,TRBJ1-2,ASSEQGLGYT
TRBV5-1,TRBJ2-1,ASSPGLPYNEQF
TRBV7-3,TRBJ2-2,ASSLTSGVNTGELF
TRBV6-6,TRBJ2-5,ASSLTRREAQY
TRBV4-3,TRBJ1-1,ASARGPNTEAF
TRBV5-1,TRBJ2-3,ASSKDSDPQY
TRBV5-1,TRBJ2-7,ASSLGLAGDLSSYEQY